This T cell receptor beta chain comes out of a study of blood T cells in healthy people across ages. V was trimmed by 3 bases and J by 8 bases, leaving 14 bases between them. The CDR3 has 13 amino acids. Germline V gene data show CDR1 as DFQATT and CDR2 as SNEGSKA (reference sequence). This clonotype occurred a few times. A second PCR of 7 to 11 cycles used a sample-barcoded 5' primer and a J-beta primer mix. One entry per CDR3 protein results from TCRdb running MiXCR on the 5' RACE reads. Of 1.5 million to 2 million distinct CDR3 sequences listed, about 50% are singletons. Sequenced input: blood. V gene TRBV20-1 combines with J gene TRBJ2-4, with D unclear. This TCR came from a woman in her forties in good health. The CDR3 region has the DNA TGCAGTGCTAGTCTTTTAATGTGGGACATTCAGTACTTC. Residues: CSASLLMWDIQYF.